These 25 T cell receptor beta chains originate from one sample sequenced in a study of a mutant IDH1 vaccine in newly diagnosed glioma (dated by TCRdb to the early 2020s). Libraries came from the immunoSEQ multiplex PCR assay. The table comes from immuneACCESS by way of TCRdb, which keeps in-frame sequences with V and J called. Part of the clones is missing from these tables; in studies checked, under half for an unresolved V gene and the rest for unknown reasons. The sample table lists roughly 15,000 clones, approximately 92% of them with a count of one. Around 9% of the sample is held by the ten biggest clonotypes. The sample's time point, from its label and the paper: baseline, week 1 (first vaccination visit). Explained via the paper, the treatment or condition label denotes: pre-vaccination baseline after standard-of-care therapy. Sequenced material: PBMCs, taken from a glioma patient treated with radiotherapy, temozolomide or both. The receptors derive from a woman aged 40 to 50 with glioma. Some clones in this sample may be carry-over from other donors' samples.

The chain is built from TRBV11-2 and TRBJ1-2; D remains unclear. The germline V gene encodes CDR1 SGHAT and CDR2 FQNNGV. The ends were cut back, 4 bases at V and 8 bases at J, with 11 bases in the middle. CDR3 size: 12 residues. The chain's CDR3 is CASSSSTRGYTF. The CDR3 bases are TGTGCCAGCAGCTCTTCTACCCGGGGCTACACCTTC.

The chain uses TRBV19 and TRBJ2-2; D is undetermined. Trimming took off 6 bases at V and 7 bases at J, with 12 bases between the two ends. CDR1 and CDR2 from the germline V gene are LNHDA and SQIVND (reference sequence). There are 13 residues in the CDR3. The CDR3 loop reads CASRGSRGGELFF. The DNA for the CDR3 is TGTGCCAGTAGAGGATCCAGAGGCGGGGAGCTGTTTTTT.

This sequence joins TRBV19 and TRBJ2-7, with D perhaps TRBD2 (6 bases). Germline CDR1 reads LNHDA; CDR2 reads SQIVND (reference sequence). Trimming shortened V by 2 bases and J by 3 bases, and 14 bases separated the two germline ends. The CDR3 is 15 amino acids. CDR3 nucleotide sequence: TGTGCCAGTAGTATATCTAGCGCCGACATCTACGAGCAGTACTTC. As protein: CASSISSADIYEQYF.

The chain combines TRBV30 with TRBJ1-3; no firm D call. The CDR3 length is 14 residues. Between the trimmed V and J ends, which lost 3 bases and 5 bases, there was a span of 14 bases. Per the germline V gene, CDR1 is GTSNPN and CDR2 is SVGIG (reference sequence). CDR3 nucleotide sequence: TGTGCCTGGAGGAGTAAACCCAGCCGAAACACCATATATTTT. Protein product: CAWRSKPSRNTIYF.

This chain uses TRBV19 with TRBJ2-7, with a weak D call TRBD2 (6 bases). Germline V gives CDR1 LNHDA, CDR2 SQIVND (reference sequence). The CDR3 is 14 residues long. Trimming stripped 5 bases from V and 2 bases from J, with 13 bases between. This chain's CDR3 is CASSHGGSTYEQYF. The CDR3, as DNA: TGTGCCAGTAGTCACGGGGGATCAACCTACGAGCAGTACTTC.

The J gene is TRBJ1-2, the V gene TRBV6-1; D is possibly TRBD1 (5 bases). Germline CDR1 reads MNHNS; CDR2 reads SASEGT. This CDR3 region has 14 residues. Between the trimmed V and J ends, which lost 5 bases and 12 bases, there was a span of 22 bases. The CDR3 sequence is CASSPTTANVDNTF. CDR3 DNA: TGTGCCAGCAGTCCGACGACAGCAAATGTCGATAACACCTTC.

The rearrangement uses TRBV7-8 and TRBJ2-7; 9 bases are a match to TRBD1. The CDR3 totals 14 residues. In germline, CDR1 is SGHVS, CDR2 FQNEAQ. V shed 4 bases, J shed 2 bases, and the junction held 3 bases outside the gene matches. The CDR3 sequence is CASSWDRATYEQYF. The CDR3 bases are TGTGCCAGCAGCTGGGACAGGGCTACCTACGAGCAGTACTTC.

The V and J genes are TRBV29-1 and TRBJ2-5, with TRBD1 matching 8 bases. V shed 5 bases and J 4 bases; nucleotides not matched to a gene: 6. The CDR3 extends over 13 amino acids. The germline V gene has CDR1 SQVTM and CDR2 ANQGSEA. Here the CDR3 DNA reads TGCAGCGTTCTCAGGGGGCGCGGAGAGACCCAGTACTTC. Protein: CSVLRGRGETQYF. Variable domain in full (rest from reference TRBV29-1 and TRBJ2-5): SAVISQKPSRDICQRGTSLTIQCQVDSQVTMMFWYRQQPGQSLTLIATANQGSEATYESGFVIDKFPISRPNLTFSTLTVSNMSPEDSSIYLCSVLRGRGETQYFGPGTRLLVL.

The gene calls are TRBV5-1 and TRBJ2-2, with 12 bases matching TRBD2. Germline CDR1 reads SGHRS; CDR2 reads YFSETQ. V was pared by 5 bases and J by 2 bases, with 7 bases of the junction left unmatched. The CDR3 runs 17 residues. The CDR3, as DNA: TGCGCCAGCAGGCGTGTACTAGCGGGGGGAAACACCGGGGAGCTGTTTTTT. It codes for CASRRVLAGGNTGELFF.

The chain recombines TRBV28 with TRBJ1-4; a weak D match, TRBD1 (5 bases). Germline V gene sequence: CDR1 MDHEN, CDR2 SYDVKM. The length of the CDR3 is 15 residues. Trimming cost V 2 bases and J 0 bases, with 7 bases left between them. The CDR3 coding sequence is TGTGCCAGCAGTTTAGGGGGTACAACTAATGAAAAACTGTTTTTT. Translation: CASSLGGTTNEKLFF.

In DNA form, the CDR3 reads TGCAGTGCTCCCTGGGGTTCTGGCTACACCTTC. Translation gives CSAPWGSGYTF. V gene TRBV20-1 combines with J gene TRBJ1-2; no definite D call. This CDR3 is 11 amino acids long. Germline-derived CDR1 and CDR2 are DFQATT and SNEGSKA (reference sequence). The V end was cut by 5 bases, the J end by 7 bases, with 11 bases between.

CDR3 bases: TGTGCCAGCTCACTTACAGGGAGTCAGCCCCAGCATTTT. Translating gives CASSLTGSQPQHF. The rearrangement joins TRBV18 to TRBJ1-5, with D perhaps TRBD1 (6 bases). Trimming stripped 4 bases from V and 6 bases from J, with 10 bases between. The germline V gene encodes CDR1 KGHSH and CDR2 LQKENI. The CDR3 runs to 13 residues.

This clone has just one count. The rearrangement uses TRBV5-1 and TRBJ2-1; 11 bases are a match to TRBD1. CDR1 is SGHRS, CDR2 YFSETQ, per germline. V shed 4 bases, J shed 4 bases, and the junction held 16 bases outside the gene matches. The CDR3 contains 19 residues. CDR3 in DNA: TGCGCCAGCAGCCCGGCAGGACAGGGGGCACTAGATTCGTACAATGAGCAGTTCTTC. It yields the protein CASSPAGQGALDSYNEQFF.

In nucleotides, the CDR3 is TGTGCCAGCAGCCACGACGGAACCGGGGAGCTGTTTTTT. This encodes CASSHDGTGELFF. This chain connects TRBV5-4 to TRBJ2-2; D call uncertain. The CDR3 totals 13 residues. Germline CDR1 SGHNT, CDR2 YYREEE (reference sequence). V lost 4 bases and J lost 5, with 9 bases in between.

This chain links TRBV7-2 with TRBJ1-2, with D perhaps TRBD1 (5 bases). The V gene lost 5 bases and the J gene lost 8 bases, with 15 bases spanning the gap. From germline, CDR1 is SGHTA and CDR2 FQGNSA. This CDR3 is 13 amino acids long. The chain's CDR3 is CASSLVGDQGYTF. The CDR3 coding sequence is TGTGCCAGCAGCCTAGTGGGGGATCAGGGCTACACCTTC.

The V call is TRBV7-2, the J call TRBJ2-7; D is possibly TRBD1 (5 bases). Germline values: CDR1 SGHTA, CDR2 FQGNSA. The CDR3 contains 16 residues. V shed 3 bases and J shed 2 bases, with 17 bases lying between them. CDR3 sequence: CASSLPIGQGPYEQYF. The CDR3 nucleotides read TGTGCCAGCAGCTTGCCGATCGGCCAGGGCCCCTACGAGCAGTACTTC. Complete variable domain (other parts from reference TRBV7-2 and TRBJ2-7): GAGVSQSPSNKVTEKGKDVELRCDPISGHTALYWYRQSLGQGLEFLIYFQGNSAPDKSGLPSDRFSAERTGGSVSTLTIQRTQQEDSAVYLCASSLPIGQGPYEQYFGPGTRLTVT.

The rearrangement links TRBV20-1 to TRBJ2-7, with TRBD1 matching over 7 bases. J lost 8 bases, V lost 6 bases, and 4 bases had no gene match. Germline V CDR1 and CDR2: DFQATT, SNEGSKA (reference sequence). The CDR3 has 10 residues. The CDR3 DNA is TGCAGTGCGCGAAGGGGGCAGCAGTACTTC. Translation gives CSARRGQQYF.

The sample holds a few counts of this clone. The rearrangement links TRBV5-1 to TRBJ2-5, with D unclear. Germline values: CDR1 SGHRS, CDR2 YFSETQ. This CDR3 region has 15 residues. Trimming took 0 bases from V and 0 from J, leaving 9 bases between them. The CDR3 region is CASSLEGQDQETQYF. The CDR3 nucleotides read TGCGCCAGCAGCTTGGAGGGTCAGGACCAAGAGACCCAGTACTTC.

The chain combines TRBV6-1 with TRBJ2-1, with D unresolved. CDR1 and CDR2 (germline): MNHNS, SASEGT. The CDR3 is 12 amino acids. V lost 1 base, J lost 4 bases, and 2 bases lay in between. The CDR3 DNA follows: TGTGCCAGCAGTGAAGGGTACAATGAGCAGTTCTTC. Translated: CASSEGYNEQFF.

The V call is TRBV6-5, the J call TRBJ2-7; tentative D call: TRBD2 (5 bases). This CDR3 contains 15 residues. Trimming removed 0 bases from V and 4 bases from J, with 13 bases in between. Germline CDR1 reads MNHEY; CDR2 reads SVGAGI. The CDR3 sequence is CASSYSFFGKYEQYF. The CDR3 DNA sequence: TGTGCCAGCAGTTACTCCTTTTTCGGGAAGTACGAGCAGTACTTC.

The chain is built from TRBV28 and TRBJ1-1; TRBD1 might be the D (5 bases). The CDR3 contains 14 residues. CDR1 is MDHEN, CDR2 SYDVKM, per germline. V dropped 8 bases and J dropped 1 base, with 14 bases sitting between them. The CDR3 spells CASRQGDTNTEAFF. CDR3 DNA: TGTGCCAGCCGCCAGGGAGACACGAACACTGAAGCTTTCTTT.

The gene calls are TRBV12-5 and TRBJ2-7, with unresolved D. V dropped 4 bases and J dropped 2 bases, with 9 bases sitting between them. CDR1 is LGHNT and CDR2 is FRNRAP in the germline V gene. The CDR3 runs 13 residues. The CDR3 DNA sequence: TGTGCTAGTGGTTCGGACGGAACCTACGAGCAGTACTTC. This gives the protein CASGSDGTYEQYF.

The V call is TRBV14, the J call TRBJ2-2; D remains ambiguous. CDR1 is SGHDN and CDR2 is FVKESK in the germline V gene. The CDR3 consists of 19 residues. Trimming shortened V by 0 bases and J by 0 bases, and 17 bases separated the two germline ends. CDR3 nucleotide sequence: TGTGCCAGCAGCCAAGATTCGGCTAGATTTTTCCCGAACACCGGGGAGCTGTTTTTT. Protein product: CASSQDSARFFPNTGELFF.

This sequence joins TRBV5-5 and TRBJ1-2, with 7 bases aligning to TRBD1. CDR1 SGHKS and CDR2 YYEKEE come from the germline V gene (reference sequence). J was trimmed by 6 bases and V by 3 bases; bases with no gene match: 11. This CDR3 has 15 amino acids. The CDR3 loop reads CASSYELRTGHGYTF. The DNA for the CDR3 is TGTGCCAGCAGCTACGAACTCAGGACAGGCCATGGCTACACCTTC.

The chain joins TRBV5-1 to TRBJ2-1; tentatively, D is TRBD2 (6 bases). The CDR3 has 13 residues. Per the germline V gene, CDR1 is SGHRS and CDR2 is YFSETQ. Trimming removed 4 bases at V and 9 bases at J, with 14 bases between. CDR3 DNA sequence: TGCGCCAGCAGCGGGGGAGGAGTAGGTGAGCAGTTCTTC. Translated: CASSGGGVGEQFF.